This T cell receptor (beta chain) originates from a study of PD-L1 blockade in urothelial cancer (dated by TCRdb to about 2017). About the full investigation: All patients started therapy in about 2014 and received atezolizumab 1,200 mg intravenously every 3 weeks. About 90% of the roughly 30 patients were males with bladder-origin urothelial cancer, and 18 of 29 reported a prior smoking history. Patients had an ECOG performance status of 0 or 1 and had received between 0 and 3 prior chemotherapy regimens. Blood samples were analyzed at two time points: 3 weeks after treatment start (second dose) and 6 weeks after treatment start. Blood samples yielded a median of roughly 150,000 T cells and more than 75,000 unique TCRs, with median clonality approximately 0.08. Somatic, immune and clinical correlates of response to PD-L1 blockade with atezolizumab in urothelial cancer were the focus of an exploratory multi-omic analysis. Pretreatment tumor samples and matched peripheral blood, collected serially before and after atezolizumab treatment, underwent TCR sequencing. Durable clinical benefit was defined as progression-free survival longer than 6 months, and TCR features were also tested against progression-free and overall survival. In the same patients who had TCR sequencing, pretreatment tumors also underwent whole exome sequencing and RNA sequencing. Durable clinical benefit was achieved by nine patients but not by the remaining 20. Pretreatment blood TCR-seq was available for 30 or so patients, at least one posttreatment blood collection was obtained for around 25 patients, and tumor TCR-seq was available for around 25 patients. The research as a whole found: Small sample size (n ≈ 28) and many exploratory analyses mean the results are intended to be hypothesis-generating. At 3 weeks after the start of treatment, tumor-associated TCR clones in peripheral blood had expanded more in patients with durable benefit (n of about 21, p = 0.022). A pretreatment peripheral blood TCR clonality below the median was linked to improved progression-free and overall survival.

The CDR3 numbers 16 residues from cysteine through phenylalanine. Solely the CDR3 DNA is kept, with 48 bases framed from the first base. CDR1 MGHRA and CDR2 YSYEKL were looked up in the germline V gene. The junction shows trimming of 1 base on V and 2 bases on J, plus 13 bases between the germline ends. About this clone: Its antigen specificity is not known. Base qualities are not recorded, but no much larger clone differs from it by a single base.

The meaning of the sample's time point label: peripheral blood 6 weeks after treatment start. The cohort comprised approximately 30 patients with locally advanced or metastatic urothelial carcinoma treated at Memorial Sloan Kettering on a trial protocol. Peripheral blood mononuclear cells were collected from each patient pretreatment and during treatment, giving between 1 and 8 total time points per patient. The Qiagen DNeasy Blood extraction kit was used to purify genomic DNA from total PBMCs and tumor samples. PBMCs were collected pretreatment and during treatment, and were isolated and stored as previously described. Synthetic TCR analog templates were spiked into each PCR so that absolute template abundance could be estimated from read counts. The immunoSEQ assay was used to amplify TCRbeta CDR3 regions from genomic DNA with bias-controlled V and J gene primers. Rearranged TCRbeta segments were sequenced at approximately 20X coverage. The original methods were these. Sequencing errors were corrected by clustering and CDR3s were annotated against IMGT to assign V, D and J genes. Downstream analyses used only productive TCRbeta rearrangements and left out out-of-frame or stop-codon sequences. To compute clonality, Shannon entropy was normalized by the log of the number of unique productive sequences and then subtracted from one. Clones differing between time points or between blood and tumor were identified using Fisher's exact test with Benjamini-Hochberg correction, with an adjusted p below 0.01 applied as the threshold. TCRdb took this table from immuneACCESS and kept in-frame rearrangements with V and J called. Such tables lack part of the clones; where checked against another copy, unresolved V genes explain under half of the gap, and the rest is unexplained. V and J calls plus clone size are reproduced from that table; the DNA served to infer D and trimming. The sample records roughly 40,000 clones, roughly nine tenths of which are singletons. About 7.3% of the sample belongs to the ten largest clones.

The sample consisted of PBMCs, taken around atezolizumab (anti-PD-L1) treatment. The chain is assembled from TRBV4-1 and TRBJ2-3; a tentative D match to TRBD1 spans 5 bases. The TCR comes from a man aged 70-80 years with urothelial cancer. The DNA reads TGCGCCAGCAGCCAAGTCCCAGGGCCGTTCACAGATACGCAGTATTTT. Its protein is CASSQVPGPFTDTQYF.